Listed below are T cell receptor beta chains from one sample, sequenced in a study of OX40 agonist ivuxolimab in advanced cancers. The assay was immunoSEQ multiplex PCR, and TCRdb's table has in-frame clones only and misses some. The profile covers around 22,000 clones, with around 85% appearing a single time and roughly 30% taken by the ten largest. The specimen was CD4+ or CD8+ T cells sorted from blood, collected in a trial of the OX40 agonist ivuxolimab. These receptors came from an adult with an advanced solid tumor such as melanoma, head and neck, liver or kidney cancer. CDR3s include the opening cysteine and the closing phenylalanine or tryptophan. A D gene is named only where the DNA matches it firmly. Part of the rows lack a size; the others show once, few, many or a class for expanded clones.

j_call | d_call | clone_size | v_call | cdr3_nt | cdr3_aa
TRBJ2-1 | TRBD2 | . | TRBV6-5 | TGTGCCAGCAGTCTTCGACTAGCGGGAGCAGATGAGCAGTTCTTC | CASSLRLAGADEQFF
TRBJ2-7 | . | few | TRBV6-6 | TGTGCCAGCAGTTATAGGTACGAGCAGTACTTC | CASSYRYEQYF
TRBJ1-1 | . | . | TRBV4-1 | TGCGCCAGCAGCCGGACGGACACGAACACTGAAGCTTTCTTT | CASSRTDTNTEAFF
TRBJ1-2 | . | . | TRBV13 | TGTGCCAGCAGCTTTTACCGAGCTAACTATGGCTACACCTTC | CASSFYRANYGYTF
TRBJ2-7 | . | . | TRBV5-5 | TGTGCCAGCAGCTATGGACGGTCCTACGAGCAGTACTTC | CASSYGRSYEQYF
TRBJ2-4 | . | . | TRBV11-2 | TGTGCCAGCAGCTTAGCGGGGGAAAACATTCAGTACTTC | CASSLAGENIQYF
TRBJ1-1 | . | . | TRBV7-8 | TGTGCCAGCAGCATAACCGAAAGGTGGGTTTTATCGAGGAATCGGAACACTGAAGCTTTCTTT | CASSITERWVLSRNRNTEAFF
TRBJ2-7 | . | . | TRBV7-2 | TGTGCCAGCAGCTTCTTCGGTAGCGGCTACGAGCAGTACTTC | CASSFFGSGYEQYF
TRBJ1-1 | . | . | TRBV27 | TGTGCCAGCAGGCGGGGTTTGACTGAAGCTTTCTTT | CASRRGLTEAFF
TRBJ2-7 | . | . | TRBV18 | TGTGCCAGCTCACCCCATAGGACAGCTACCTACGAGCAGTACTTC | CASSPHRTATYEQYF
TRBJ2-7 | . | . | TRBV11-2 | TGTGCCAGCAGCTTAGGGGGACTTTCTAACTACGAGCAGTACTTC | CASSLGGLSNYEQYF
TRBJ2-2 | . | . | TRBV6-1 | TGTGCCAGCAGTGACAGGTCCTTTGGCGGGGAGCTGTTTTTT | CASSDRSFGGELFF
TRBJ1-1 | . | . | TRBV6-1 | TGTGCCACCTCACGGAGGGGGACCTCCACTGAAGCTTTCTTT | CATSRRGTSTEAFF
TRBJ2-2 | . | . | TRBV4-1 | TGCGCCAGCAGAGGGGGACGAACGAACACCGGGGAGCTGTTTTTT | CASRGGRTNTGELFF
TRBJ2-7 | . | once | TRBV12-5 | TGTGCTAGTGGTTGGGACGAGCAGTACTTC | CASGWDEQYF
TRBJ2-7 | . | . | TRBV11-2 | TGTGCCAGCACCTCGGGTCTCTCCTACGAGCAGTACTTC | CASTSGLSYEQYF
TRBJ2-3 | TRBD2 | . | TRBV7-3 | TGTGCCAGCAGCTTAACTAGCGGGAAGGTAGATACGCAGTATTTT | CASSLTSGKVDTQYF
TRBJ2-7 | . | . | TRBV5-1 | TGCGCCAGCAGCTTGGGGGCGGAAAACTACGAGCAGTACTTC | CASSLGAENYEQYF
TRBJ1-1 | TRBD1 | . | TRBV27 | TGTGCCAGCAGTTTGTTGACAGGGGGGTTCACTGAAGCTTTCTTT | CASSLLTGGFTEAFF
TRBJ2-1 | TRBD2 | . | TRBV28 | TGTGCCAGCAGTTTTATCCCTTTAGGACTAGCGGAAATTAGCTCCTACAATGAGCAGTTCTTC | CASSFIPLGLAEISSYNEQFF
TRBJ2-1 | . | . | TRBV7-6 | TGTGCCAGCAGCTATTCGGGACTCCTCAATGAGCAGTTCTTC | CASSYSGLLNEQFF
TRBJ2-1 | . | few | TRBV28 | TGTGCCAGCAGACTCCCTGGCGGGATCAATGAGCAGTTCTTC | CASRLPGGINEQFF
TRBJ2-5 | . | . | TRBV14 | TGTGCCAGCAGCCAAGTCCAAGACACCCAAGAGACCCAGTACTTC | CASSQVQDTQETQYF
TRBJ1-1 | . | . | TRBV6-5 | TGTGCCAGCAGTTACTCTTGGGAAGCTTTCTTT | CASSYSWEAFF
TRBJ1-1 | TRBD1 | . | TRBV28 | TGTGCCAGCAGTTACCGGTATGAGACAGGGGGCTTGAACACTGAAGCTTTCTTT | CASSYRYETGGLNTEAFF
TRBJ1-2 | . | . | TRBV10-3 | TGTGCCATCAGTGAGACCAGTCTCCCGATTGGCTACACCTTC | CAISETSLPIGYTF
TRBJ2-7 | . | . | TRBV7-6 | TGTGCCAGCAGCTTAGGGTCACAGGGCCCACCCTACGAGCAGTACTTC | CASSLGSQGPPYEQYF
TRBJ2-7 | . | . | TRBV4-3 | TGCGCCAGCAGCCAAGATGTAGGGGGCTACGAGCAGTACTTC | CASSQDVGGYEQYF
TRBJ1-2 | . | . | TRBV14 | TGTGCCAGCAGCCAAGGCGCGTTGGGCTACACCTTC | CASSQGALGYTF
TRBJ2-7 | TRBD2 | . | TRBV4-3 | TGCGCCAGCAGCCATCCAAAGGGGCTAGCGGACTACTACGAGCAGTACTTC | CASSHPKGLADYYEQYF
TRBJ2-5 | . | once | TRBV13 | TGTGCCAGCTCCCAGGGAGGAGAGACCCAGTACTTC | CASSQGGETQYF
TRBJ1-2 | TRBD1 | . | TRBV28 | TGTGCCAGCACCAAGGACAGGGGTCACTATGGCTACACCTTC | CASTKDRGHYGYTF
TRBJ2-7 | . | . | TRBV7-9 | TGTGCCAGCAGCACTCCAGCGGGCAGCTCCTACGAGCAGTACTTC | CASSTPAGSSYEQYF
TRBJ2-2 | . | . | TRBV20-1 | TGCAGTGCTCTCCAGTCCGGGGAGCTGTTTTTT | CSALQSGELFF
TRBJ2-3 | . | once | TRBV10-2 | TGCGCCAGCAGTGACTTCGACAGGTTCCGCACAGATACGCAGTATTTT | CASSDFDRFRTDTQYF
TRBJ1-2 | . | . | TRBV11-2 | TGTGCCAGCAGCTCGGGTCGGACGGTCGATGGCTACACCTTC | CASSSGRTVDGYTF
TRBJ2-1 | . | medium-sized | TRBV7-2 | TGTGCCAGCAGCTTTGGCAGCTGGTTGGAGCAGTTCTTC | CASSFGSWLEQFF